One and the same sample provided the 10 T cell receptor beta chains below, sequenced in a study of T cell repertoires in cytomegalovirus infection. Each CDR3 protein is one row after TCRdb ran MiXCR on the reads. The profile shows roughly 920,000 distinct CDR3 sequences, 30% to 40% of them singletons. Their recognized antigens are unknown. The sequencing used cultured CD8+ T cells from PBMCs, collected from culture after CMV antigen stimulation. All receptors come from a human donor in good health (CMV status not recorded). Some clones in this sample may be carry-over from other donors' samples.

This clonotype has more than one count but fewer than ten. This chain connects TRBV6-5 to TRBJ1-6; D not resolved. V lost 0 bases and J lost 9, with 12 bases in between. This CDR3 region has 15 residues. CDR1 is MNHEY, CDR2 SVGAGI, per germline. CDR3 bases: TGTGCCAGCAGTTACTCACTAAATCGGGGTTCACCCCTCCACTTT. This encodes CASSYSLNRGSPLHF.

The genes are TRBV4-1 and TRBJ2-3; no firm D call. Germline-derived CDR1 and CDR2 are MGHRA and YSYEKL. The CDR3 contains 15 residues. V was trimmed by 3 bases and J by 2 bases, leaving 12 bases between them. CDR3 nucleotides: TGCGCCAGCAGCCAGCCCAGTGACCTCACAGATACGCAGTATTTT. Translating gives CASSQPSDLTDTQYF.

This clonotype was seen more than once but under ten times. One junction end does not reproduce the germline sequence, and a read error may be involved. The DNA of the CDR3 is TGTGCTAGCAGCTTAGATTCAGGGAGAAATGAGCAGTTCTTC. This translates into CASSLDSGRNEQFF. V is TRBV7-7 and J is TRBJ2-1; D possibly uses TRBD1 or TRBD2 (5 bases each). The CDR3 totals 14 residues. Germline values: CDR1 SSHAT, CDR2 FNYEAQ (reference sequence).

The chain couples TRBV10-3 to TRBJ2-3, with a weak D call TRBD2 (5 bases). Germline CDR1 is ENHRY and CDR2 is SYGVKD. The CDR3 sequence is 16 residues long. With 2 bases removed from V and 0 bases from J, the gap between germline ends came to 12 bases. The DNA of the CDR3 is TGTGCCATCAGTGAGCCCCTCGAGGGTAGCACAGATACGCAGTATTTT. Translating gives CAISEPLEGSTDTQYF.

On this clonotype itself: With a much larger clone just one base away, this may be a read error. The V gene is TRBV7-9, the J gene TRBJ2-1; D remains ambiguous. CDR3 length equals 12 residues. Germline V gene sequence: CDR1 SEHNR, CDR2 FQNEAQ (reference sequence). The CDR3 region is CVSSYGPREQFF. The CDR3 region has the DNA TGTGTCAGCAGCTACGGGCCGAGGGAGCAGTTCTTC. The whole variable domain, filled in from reference TRBV7-9 and TRBJ2-1, reads DTGVSQNPRHKITKRGQNVTFRCDPISEHNRLYWYRQTLGQGPEFLTYFQNEAQLEKSRLLSDRFSAERPKGSFSTLEIQRTEQGDSAMYLCVSSYGPREQFFGPGTRLTVL.

This clonotype was counted at least ten times. The chain has TRBV7-2 and TRBJ1-1; D uncertain. The CDR3 is 11 residues long. Trimming pared 7 bases from V and 5 bases from J, leaving 8 bases between. CDR1 SGHTA and CDR2 FQGNSA come from the germline V gene. CDR3 residues: CASTLRTEAFF. The DNA of the CDR3 is TGTGCCAGCACCCTACGAACTGAAGCTTTCTTT.

The chain combines TRBV12-3 or TRBV12-4 with TRBJ1-1; 7 bases align to TRBD1. The CDR3 runs to 14 residues. V shed 6 bases and J 3 bases; nucleotides not matched to a gene: 7. CDR3 sequence reads: CASSTLGGHTEAFF. CDR3 DNA sequence: TGTGCCAGCAGCACGCTAGGGGGCCACACTGAAGCTTTCTTT.

The V gene is TRBV6-8, the J gene TRBJ1-2; possibly TRBD1 for D (6 bases). This CDR3 spans 17 amino acids. CDR1 and CDR2 from the germline V gene are MNHGY and SAAAGT. V was shortened by 5 bases and J by 2 bases, with 21 bases between the two germline ends. CDR3 sequence: CASSRGGGWTVNYGYTF. The CDR3, as DNA: TGTGCCAGCAGTCGCGGGGGGGGTTGGACAGTGAACTATGGCTACACCTTC.

V usage is TRBV4-2 and J usage is TRBJ2-7; no reliable D call. Trimming pared 2 bases from V and 3 bases from J, leaving 17 bases between. In germline, CDR1 is LGHNA, CDR2 YNFKEQ. The CDR3 covers 16 residues. CDR3: CASSQPSDRTVYEQYF. The CDR3 DNA reads as TGTGCCAGCAGCCAACCGTCAGATCGGACCGTCTACGAGCAGTACTTC.

This clonotype occurred a few times. For the CDR3, the DNA is TGTGCCAGCGGCAGACAGGGCATGGATCAGCCCCAGCATTTT. Translation: CASGRQGMDQPQHF. V usage is TRBV12-3 or TRBV12-4 and J usage is TRBJ1-5; 7 bases agree with TRBD1. Trimming cost V 8 bases and J 5 bases; bases outside gene matches: 9. The CDR3 runs 14 residues.